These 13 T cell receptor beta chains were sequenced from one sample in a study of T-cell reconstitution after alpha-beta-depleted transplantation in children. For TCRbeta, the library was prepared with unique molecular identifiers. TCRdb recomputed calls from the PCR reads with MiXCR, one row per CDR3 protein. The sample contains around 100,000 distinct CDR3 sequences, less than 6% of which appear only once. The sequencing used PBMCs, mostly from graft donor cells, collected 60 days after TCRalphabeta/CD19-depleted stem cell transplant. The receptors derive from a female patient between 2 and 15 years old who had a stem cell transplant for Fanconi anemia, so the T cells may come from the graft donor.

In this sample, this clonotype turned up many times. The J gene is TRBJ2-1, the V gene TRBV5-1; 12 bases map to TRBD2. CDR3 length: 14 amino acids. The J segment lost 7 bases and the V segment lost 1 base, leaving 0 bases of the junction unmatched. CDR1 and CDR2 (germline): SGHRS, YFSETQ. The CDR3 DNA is TGCGCCAGCAGCTTGACTAGCGGGGGGAATGAGCAGTTCTTC. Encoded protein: CASSLTSGGNEQFF.

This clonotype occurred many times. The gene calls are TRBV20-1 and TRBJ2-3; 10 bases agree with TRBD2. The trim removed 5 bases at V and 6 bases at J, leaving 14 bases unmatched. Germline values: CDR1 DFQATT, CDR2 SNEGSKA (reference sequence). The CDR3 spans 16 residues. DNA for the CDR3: TGCAGTGCTGCCCCGCGTCTAGCGGGGGCTGGTGATACGCAGTATTTT. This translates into CSAAPRLAGAGDTQYF.

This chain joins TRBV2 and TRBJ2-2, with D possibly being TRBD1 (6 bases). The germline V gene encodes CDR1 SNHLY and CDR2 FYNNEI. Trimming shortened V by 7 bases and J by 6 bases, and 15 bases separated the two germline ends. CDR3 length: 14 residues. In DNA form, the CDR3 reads TGTGCCAGCACGGACAGAGTTAAGGCCGGGGAGCTGTTTTTT. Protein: CASTDRVKAGELFF.

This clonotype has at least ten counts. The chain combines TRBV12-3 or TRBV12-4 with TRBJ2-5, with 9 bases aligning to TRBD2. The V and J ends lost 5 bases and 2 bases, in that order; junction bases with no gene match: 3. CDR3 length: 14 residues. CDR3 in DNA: TGTGCCAGCAGTGGTAGCGGGGGTCAAGAGACCCAGTACTTC. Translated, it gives CASSGSGGQETQYF.

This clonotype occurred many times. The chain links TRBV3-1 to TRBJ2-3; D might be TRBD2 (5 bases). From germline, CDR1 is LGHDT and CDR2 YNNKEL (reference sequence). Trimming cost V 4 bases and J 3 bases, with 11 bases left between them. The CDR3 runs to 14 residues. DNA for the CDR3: TGTGCCAGCAGCCCTCCCACTAGAACAGATACGCAGTATTTT. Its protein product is CASSPPTRTDTQYF.

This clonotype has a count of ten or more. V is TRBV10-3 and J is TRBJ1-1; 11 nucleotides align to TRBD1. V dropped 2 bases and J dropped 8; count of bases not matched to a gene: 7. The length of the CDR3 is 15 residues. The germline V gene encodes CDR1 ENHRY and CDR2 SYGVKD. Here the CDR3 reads CAISEADRGRSEAFF. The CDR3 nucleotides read TGTGCCATCAGTGAGGCGGACAGGGGGCGATCGGAAGCTTTCTTT.

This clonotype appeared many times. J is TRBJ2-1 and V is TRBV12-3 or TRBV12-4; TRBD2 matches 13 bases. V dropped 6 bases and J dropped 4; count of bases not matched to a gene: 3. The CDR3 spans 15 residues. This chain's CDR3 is CASSELAGGYNEQFF. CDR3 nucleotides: TGTGCCAGCAGCGAACTAGCGGGAGGGTACAATGAGCAGTTCTTC.

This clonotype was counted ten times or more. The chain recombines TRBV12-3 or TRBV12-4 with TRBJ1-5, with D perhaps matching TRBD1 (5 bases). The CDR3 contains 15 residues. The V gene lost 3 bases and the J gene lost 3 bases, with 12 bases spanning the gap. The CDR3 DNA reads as TGTGCCAGCAGTTTGGGCAGGGTCGACAATCAGCCCCAGCATTTT. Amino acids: CASSLGRVDNQPQHF.

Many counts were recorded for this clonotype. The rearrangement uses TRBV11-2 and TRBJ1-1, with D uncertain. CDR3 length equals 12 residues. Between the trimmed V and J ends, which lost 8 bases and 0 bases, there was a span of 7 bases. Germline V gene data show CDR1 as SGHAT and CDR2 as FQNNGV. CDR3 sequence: CASGVMNTEAFF. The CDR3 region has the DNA TGTGCCAGCGGGGTTATGAACACTGAAGCTTTCTTT.

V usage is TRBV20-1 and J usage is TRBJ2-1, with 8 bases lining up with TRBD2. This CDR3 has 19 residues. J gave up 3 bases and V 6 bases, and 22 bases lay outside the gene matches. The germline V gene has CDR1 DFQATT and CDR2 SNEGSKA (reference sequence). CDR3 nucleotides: TGCAGTGCCGGAGGGGGTCATCTAGCAGAGCGGGAGCTCTACAATGAGCAGTTCTTC. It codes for CSAGGGHLAERELYNEQFF.

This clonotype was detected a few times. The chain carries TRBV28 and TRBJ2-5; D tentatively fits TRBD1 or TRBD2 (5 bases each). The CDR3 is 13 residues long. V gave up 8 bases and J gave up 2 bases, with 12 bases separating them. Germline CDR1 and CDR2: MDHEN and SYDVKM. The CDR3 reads CASRDRLQETQYF. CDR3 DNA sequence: TGTGCCAGCCGGGACCGACTACAAGAGACCCAGTACTTC.

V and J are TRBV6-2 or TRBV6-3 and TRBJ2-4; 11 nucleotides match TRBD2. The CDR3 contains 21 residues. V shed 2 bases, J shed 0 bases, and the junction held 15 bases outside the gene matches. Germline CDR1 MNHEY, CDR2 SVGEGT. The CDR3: CASSYPILSGTSGRAKNIQYF. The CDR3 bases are TGTGCCAGCAGTTACCCAATCCTCTCCGGGACTAGCGGAAGAGCCAAAAACATTCAGTACTTC.

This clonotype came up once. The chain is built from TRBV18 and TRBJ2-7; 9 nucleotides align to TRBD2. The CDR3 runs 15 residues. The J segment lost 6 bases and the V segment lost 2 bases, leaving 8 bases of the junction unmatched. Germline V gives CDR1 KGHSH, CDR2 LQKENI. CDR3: CASSPTAILAGEQYF. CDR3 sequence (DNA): TGTGCCAGCTCACCAACGGCTATACTAGCGGGCGAGCAGTACTTC.